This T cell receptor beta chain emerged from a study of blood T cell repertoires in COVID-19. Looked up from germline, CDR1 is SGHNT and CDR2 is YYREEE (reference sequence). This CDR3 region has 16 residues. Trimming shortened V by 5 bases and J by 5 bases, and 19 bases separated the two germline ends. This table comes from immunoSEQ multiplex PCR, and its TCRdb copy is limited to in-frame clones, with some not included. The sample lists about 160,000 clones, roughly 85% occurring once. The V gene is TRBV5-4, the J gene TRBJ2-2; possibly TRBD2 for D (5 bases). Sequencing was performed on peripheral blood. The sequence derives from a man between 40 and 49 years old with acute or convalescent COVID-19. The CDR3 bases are TGTGCCAGCAGTTCCGGAGGCCGCGAGGGAACCGGGGAGCTGTTTTTT. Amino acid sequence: CASSSGGREGTGELFF.